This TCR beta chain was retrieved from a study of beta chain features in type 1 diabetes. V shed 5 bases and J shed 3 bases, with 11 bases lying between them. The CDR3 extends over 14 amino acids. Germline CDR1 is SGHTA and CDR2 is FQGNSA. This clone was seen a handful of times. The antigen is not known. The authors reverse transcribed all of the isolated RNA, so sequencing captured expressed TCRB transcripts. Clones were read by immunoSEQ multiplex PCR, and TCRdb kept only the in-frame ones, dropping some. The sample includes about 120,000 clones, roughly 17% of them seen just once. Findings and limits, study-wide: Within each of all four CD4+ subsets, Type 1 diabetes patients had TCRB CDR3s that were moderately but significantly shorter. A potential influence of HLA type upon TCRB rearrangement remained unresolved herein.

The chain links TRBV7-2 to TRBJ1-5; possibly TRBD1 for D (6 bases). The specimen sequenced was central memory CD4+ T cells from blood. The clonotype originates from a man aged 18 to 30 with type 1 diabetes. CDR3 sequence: CASSTQGNNQPQHF. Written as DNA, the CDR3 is TGTGCCAGCAGCACCCAGGGGAACAATCAGCCCCAGCATTTT.